This note documents a single T cell receptor (beta chain) sequence. The data were obtained in a study of T cell responses to AZD1222 COVID-19 vaccine. Data came from immunoSEQ multiplex PCR; TCRdb stores just in-frame clones and leaves some out. This sample yields about 94,000 clones, of which around nine tenths are seen a single time; roughly 15% belongs to the top ten. The CDR3 has 12 residues. V shed 0 bases and J shed 14 bases, with 13 bases lying between them. CDR1 and CDR2 (germline): SEHNR, FQNEAQ (reference sequence). This chain joins TRBV7-9 and TRBJ1-1; no firm D call. The receptor's source is an adult in good health. The sequences come from peripheral blood, collected on day 0 of AZD1222 vaccination. CDR3 in amino acids: CASSLAGTASFF. CDR3 sequence (DNA): TGTGCCAGCAGCTTAGCGGGTACCGCGTCCTTCTTT.